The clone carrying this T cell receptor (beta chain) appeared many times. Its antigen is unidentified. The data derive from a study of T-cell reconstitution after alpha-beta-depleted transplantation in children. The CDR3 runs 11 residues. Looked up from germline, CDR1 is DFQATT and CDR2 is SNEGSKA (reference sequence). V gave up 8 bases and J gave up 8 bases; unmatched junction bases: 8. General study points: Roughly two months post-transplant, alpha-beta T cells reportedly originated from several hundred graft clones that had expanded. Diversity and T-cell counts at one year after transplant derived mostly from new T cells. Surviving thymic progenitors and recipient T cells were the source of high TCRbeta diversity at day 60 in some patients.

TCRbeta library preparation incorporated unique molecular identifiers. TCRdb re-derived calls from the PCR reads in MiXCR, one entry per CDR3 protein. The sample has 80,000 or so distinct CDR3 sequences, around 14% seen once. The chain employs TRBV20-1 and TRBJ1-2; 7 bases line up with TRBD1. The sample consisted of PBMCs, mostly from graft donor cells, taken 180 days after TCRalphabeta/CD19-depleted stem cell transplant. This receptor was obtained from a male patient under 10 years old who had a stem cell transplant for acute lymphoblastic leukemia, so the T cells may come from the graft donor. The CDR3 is CSTTGVYGYTF. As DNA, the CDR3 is TGCAGTACAACAGGGGTCTACGGCTACACCTTC.